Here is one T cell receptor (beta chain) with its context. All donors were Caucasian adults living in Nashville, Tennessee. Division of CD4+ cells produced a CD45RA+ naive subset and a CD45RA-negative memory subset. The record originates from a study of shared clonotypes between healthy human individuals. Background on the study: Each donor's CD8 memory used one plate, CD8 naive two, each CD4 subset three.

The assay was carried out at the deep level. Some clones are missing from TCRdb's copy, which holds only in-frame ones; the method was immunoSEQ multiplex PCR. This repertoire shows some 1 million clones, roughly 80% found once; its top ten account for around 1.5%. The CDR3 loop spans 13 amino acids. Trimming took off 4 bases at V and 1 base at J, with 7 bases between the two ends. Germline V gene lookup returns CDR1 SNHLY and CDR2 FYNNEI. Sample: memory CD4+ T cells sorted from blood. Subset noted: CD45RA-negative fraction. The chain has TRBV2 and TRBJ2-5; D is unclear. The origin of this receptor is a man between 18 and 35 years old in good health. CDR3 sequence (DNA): TGTGCCAGCAGTGTCATGATCCAAGAGACCCAGTACTTC. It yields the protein CASSVMIQETQYF.